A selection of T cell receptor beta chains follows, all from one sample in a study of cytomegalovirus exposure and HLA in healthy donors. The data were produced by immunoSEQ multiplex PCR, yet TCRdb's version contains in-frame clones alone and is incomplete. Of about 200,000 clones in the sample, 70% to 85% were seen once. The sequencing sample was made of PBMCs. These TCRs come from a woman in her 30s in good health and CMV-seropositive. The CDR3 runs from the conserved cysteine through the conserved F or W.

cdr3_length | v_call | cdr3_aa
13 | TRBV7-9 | CASSPQGSTEAFF
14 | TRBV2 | CASSLGGGGLGYTF
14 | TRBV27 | CASRLGLATYEQYF
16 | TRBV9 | CASSVVPSGGPHEQFF
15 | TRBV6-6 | CASSSLRQGEGELFF
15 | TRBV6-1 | CASRDRTSGSGEQFF
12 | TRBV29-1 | CSGRRGFTEAFF
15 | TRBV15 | CATSREGGSSETQYF
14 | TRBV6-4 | CASSDSAGSYEQYF
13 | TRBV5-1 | CASSFTGNTEAFF
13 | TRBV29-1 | CSVTGAPNNEQFF
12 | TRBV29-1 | CSVVLAGLDQFF
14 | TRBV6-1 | CASSEITGINEQFF
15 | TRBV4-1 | CASSQGDRDTDTQYF
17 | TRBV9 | CASSVVASSGSINEQFF
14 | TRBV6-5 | CASSYPANTGELFF
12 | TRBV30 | CAWSRGLGGYTF
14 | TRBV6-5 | CASSYLSSTGELFF
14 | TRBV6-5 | CASSPQGESPEAFF
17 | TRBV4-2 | CASSHPPEGPGYNEQFF
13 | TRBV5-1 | CASSLDGLGGYTF
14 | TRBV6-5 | CASGRDMRLYGYTF
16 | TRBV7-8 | CASSIRPGQGIDEQYF
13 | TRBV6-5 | CASSFSTDNEQFF
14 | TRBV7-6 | CASSLGLAENEQFF
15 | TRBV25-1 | CASSEPGEGNTEAFF
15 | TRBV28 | CASAPWGQGTYEQYF
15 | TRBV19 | CASSSHVDRHYGYTF
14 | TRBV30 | CAWNVRGSYNEQFF
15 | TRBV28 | CASRVGGKLEEKLFF
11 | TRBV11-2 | CASSLPYEQYF
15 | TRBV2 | CASSWDRDIGQPQHF
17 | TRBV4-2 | CASSQDPGTGSYNEQFF
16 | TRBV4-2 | CASSQDGLASTDTQYF
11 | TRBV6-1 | CASMIVTEAFF